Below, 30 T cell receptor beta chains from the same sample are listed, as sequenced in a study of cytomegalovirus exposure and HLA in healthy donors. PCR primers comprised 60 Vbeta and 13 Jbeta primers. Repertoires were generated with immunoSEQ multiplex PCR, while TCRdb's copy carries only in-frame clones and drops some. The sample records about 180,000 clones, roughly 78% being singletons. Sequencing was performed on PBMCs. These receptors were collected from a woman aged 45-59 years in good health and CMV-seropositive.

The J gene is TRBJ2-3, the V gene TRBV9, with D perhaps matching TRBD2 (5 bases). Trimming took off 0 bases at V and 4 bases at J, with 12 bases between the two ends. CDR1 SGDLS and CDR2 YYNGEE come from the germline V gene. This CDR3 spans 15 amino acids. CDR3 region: CASSVGWEIPDTQYF. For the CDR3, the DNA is TGTGCCAGCAGCGTAGGCTGGGAGATCCCAGATACGCAGTATTTT.

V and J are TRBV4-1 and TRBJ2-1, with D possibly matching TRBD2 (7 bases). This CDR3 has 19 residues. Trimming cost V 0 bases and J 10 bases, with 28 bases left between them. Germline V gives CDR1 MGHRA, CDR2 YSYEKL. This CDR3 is CASSQETISDLLGGGEQFF. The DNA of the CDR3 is TGCGCCAGCAGCCAAGAAACTATCTCCGATCTCCTGGGCGGGGGCGAGCAGTTCTTC.

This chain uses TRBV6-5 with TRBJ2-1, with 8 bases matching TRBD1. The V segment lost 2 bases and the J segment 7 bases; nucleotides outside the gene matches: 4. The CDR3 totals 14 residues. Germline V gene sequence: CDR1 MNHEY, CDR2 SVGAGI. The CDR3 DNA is TGTGCCAGCAGTTACGCAGGGGGCATAAATGAGCAGTTCTTC. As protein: CASSYAGGINEQFF.

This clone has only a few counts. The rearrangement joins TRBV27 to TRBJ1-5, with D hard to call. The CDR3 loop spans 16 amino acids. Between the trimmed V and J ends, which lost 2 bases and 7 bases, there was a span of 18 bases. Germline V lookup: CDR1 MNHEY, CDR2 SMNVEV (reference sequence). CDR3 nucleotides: TGTGCCAGCAGTTTAGGGAGGACGGGAAGTTTGCAGCCCCAGCATTTT. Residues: CASSLGRTGSLQPQHF.

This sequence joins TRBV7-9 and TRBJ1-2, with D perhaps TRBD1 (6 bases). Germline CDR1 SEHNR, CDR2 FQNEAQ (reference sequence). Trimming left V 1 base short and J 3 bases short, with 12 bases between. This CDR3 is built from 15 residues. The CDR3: CASSLGVGADYGYTF. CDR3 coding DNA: TGTGCCAGCAGCTTAGGTGTGGGGGCGGACTATGGCTACACCTTC.

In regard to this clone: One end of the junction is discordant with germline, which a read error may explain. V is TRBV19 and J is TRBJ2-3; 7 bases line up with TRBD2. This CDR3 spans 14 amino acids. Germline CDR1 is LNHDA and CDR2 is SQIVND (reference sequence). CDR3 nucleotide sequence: TGTGCCAGTAGTAGGGGAGGGGCCACATATACGCAGTATTTT. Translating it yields CASSRGGATYTQYF.

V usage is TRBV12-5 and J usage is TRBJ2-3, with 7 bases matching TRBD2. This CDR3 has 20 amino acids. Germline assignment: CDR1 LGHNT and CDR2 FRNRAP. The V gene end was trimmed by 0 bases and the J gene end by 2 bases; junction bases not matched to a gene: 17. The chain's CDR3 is CASGLVREAVYPIFTDTQYF. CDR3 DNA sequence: TGTGCTAGTGGTTTGGTACGGGAGGCGGTCTACCCAATATTCACAGATACGCAGTATTTT. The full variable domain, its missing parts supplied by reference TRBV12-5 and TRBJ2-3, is DARVTQTPRHKVTEMGQEVTMRCQPILGHNTVFWYRQTMMQGLELLAYFRNRAPLDDSGMPKDRFSAEMPDATLATLKIQPSEPRDSAVYFCASGLVREAVYPIFTDTQYFGPGTRLTVL.

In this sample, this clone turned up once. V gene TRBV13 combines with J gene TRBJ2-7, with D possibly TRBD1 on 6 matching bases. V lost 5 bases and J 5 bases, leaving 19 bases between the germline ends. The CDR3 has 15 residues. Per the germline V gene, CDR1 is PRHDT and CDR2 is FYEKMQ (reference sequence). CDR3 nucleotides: TGTGCCAGCAGCCCTGGCGAGACAGGTGTTAACGAGCAGTACTTC. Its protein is CASSPGETGVNEQYF.

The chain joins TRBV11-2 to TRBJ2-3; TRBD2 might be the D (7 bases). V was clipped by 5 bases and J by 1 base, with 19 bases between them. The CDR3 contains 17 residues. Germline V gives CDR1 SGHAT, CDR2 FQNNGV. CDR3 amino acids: CASSPQGRARGTDTQYF. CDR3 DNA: TGTGCCAGCAGCCCCCAGGGGAGGGCGAGAGGCACAGATACGCAGTATTTT.

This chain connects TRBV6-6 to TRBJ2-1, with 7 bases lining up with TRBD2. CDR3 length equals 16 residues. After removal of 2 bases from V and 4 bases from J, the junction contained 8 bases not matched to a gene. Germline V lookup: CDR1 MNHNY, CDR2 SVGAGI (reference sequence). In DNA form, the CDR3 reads TGTGCCAGCAGTTACCAGAGTGACGGGGGGTACAATGAGCAGTTCTTC. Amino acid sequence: CASSYQSDGGYNEQFF.

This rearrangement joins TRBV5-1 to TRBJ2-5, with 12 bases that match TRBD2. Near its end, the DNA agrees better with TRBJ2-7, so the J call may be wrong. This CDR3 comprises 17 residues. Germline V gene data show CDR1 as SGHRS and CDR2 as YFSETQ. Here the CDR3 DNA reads TGCGCCAGCAGCTTGGGTCTAGCGGGGGGGCGGTTCTCCGAGCAGTACTTC. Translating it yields CASSLGLAGGRFSEQYF.

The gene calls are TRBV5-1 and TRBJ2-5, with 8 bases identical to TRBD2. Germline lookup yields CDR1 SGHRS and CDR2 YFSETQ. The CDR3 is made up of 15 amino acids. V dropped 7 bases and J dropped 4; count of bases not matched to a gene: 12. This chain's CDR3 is CASDPSGGPAETQYF. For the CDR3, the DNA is TGCGCCAGCGACCCCTCGGGGGGGCCAGCAGAGACCCAGTACTTC.

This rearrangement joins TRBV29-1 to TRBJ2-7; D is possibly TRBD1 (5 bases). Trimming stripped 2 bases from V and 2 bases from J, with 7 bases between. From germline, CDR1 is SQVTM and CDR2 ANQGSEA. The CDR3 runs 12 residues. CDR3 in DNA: TGCAGCGTTGAAAAGACAGCCTACGAGCAGTACTTC. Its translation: CSVEKTAYEQYF.

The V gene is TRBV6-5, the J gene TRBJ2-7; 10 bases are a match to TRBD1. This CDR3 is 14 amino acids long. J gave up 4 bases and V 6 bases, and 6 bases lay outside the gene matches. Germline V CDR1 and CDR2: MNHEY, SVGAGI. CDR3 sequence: CASRRQGARYEQYF. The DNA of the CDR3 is TGTGCCAGCAGACGACAGGGGGCACGGTACGAGCAGTACTTC.

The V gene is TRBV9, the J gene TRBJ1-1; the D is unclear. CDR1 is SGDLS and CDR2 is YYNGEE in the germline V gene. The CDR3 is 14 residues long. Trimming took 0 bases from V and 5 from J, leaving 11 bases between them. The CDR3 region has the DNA TGTGCCAGCAGCGTAGGATCCGGGAGAACTGAAGCTTTCTTT. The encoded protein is CASSVGSGRTEAFF. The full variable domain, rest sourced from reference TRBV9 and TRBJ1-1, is DSGVTQTPKHLITATGQRVTLRCSPRSGDLSVYWYQQSLDQGLQFLIQYYNGEERAKGNILERFSAQQFPDLHSELNLSSLELGDSALYFCASSVGSGRTEAFFGQGTRLTVV.

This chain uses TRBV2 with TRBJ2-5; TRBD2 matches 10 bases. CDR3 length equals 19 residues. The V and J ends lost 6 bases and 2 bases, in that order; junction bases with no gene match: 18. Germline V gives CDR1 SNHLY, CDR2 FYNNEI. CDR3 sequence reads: CASRRGWASGGNLQETQYF. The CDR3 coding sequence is TGTGCCAGCAGAAGGGGATGGGCTAGCGGGGGTAACCTTCAAGAGACCCAGTACTTC.

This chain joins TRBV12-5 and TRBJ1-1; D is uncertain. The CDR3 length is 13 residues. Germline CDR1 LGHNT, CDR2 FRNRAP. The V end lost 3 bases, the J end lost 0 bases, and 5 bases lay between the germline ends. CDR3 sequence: CASGFHMNTEAFF. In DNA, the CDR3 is TGTGCTAGTGGTTTCCACATGAACACTGAAGCTTTCTTT.

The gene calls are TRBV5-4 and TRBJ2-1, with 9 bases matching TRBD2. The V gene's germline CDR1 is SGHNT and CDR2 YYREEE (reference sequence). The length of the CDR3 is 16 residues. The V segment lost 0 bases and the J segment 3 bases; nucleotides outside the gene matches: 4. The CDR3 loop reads CASSLVRGGLYNEQFF. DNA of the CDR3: TGTGCCAGCAGCTTGGTGCGGGGGGGCCTCTACAATGAGCAGTTCTTC.

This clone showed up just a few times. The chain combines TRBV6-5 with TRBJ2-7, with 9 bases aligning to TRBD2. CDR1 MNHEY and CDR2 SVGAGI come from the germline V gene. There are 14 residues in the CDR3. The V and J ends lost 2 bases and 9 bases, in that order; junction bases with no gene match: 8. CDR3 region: CASSYAGGYLVQYF. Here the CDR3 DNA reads TGTGCCAGCAGTTACGCGGGGGGGTATTTAGTGCAGTACTTC.

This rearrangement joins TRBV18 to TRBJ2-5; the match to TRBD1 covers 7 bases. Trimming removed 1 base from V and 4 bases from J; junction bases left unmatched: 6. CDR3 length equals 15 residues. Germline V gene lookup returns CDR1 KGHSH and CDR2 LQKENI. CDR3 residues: CASSPRKGAGETQYF. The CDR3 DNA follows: TGTGCCAGCTCACCACGAAAGGGGGCGGGAGAGACCCAGTACTTC.

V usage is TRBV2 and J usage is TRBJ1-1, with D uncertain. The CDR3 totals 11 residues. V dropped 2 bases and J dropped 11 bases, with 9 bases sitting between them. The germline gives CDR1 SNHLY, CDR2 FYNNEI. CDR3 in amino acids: CASSESGEAFF. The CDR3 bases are TGTGCCAGCAGTGAAAGCGGAGAGGCTTTCTTT.

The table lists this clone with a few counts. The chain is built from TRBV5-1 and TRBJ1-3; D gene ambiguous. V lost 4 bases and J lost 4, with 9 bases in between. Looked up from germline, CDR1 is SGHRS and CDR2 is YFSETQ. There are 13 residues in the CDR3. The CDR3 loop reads CASSPGAGNTIYF. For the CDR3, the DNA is TGCGCCAGCAGCCCGGGAGCGGGAAACACCATATATTTT.

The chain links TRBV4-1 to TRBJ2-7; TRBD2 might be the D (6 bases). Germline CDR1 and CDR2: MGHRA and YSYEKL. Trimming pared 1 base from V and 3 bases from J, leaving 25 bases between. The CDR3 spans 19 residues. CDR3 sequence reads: CASSQALRVSGQPDYEQYF. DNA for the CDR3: TGCGCCAGCAGCCAAGCCCTCAGGGTTAGCGGACAACCGGACTACGAGCAGTACTTC.

For the CDR3, the DNA is TGCAGCGTTCCCTATTGGGGGACTAGGGAAGAGACCCAGTACTTC. Translated: CSVPYWGTREETQYF. The chain links TRBV29-1 to TRBJ2-5, with 8 positions matching TRBD2. Germline CDR1 SQVTM, CDR2 ANQGSEA. Trimming took 5 bases from V and 3 from J; bases not matched to a gene: 11. The CDR3 length is 15 residues.

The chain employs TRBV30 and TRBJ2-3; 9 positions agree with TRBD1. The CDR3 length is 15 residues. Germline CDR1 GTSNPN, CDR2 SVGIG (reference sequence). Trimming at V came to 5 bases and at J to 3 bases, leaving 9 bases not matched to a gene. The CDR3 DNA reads TGTGCCTGGTCCTCAGGGACAGGGTTGACAGATACGCAGTATTTT. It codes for CAWSSGTGLTDTQYF.

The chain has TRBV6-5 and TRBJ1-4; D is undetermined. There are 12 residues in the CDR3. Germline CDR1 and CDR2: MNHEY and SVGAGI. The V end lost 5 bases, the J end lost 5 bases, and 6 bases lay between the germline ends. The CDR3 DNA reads TGTGCCAGCAGTCGGGGAAATGAAAAACTGTTTTTT. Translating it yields CASSRGNEKLFF.

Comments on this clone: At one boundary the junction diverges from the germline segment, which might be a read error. CDR3 amino acids: CASSGRGTYSEQFF. CDR3 sequence (DNA): TGTGCCAGCAGTGGCAGGGGAACCTACAGTGAGCAGTTCTTC. This rearrangement joins TRBV6-1 to TRBJ2-1; D may be TRBD1 (6 bases). The CDR3 sequence is 14 residues long. Looked up from germline, CDR1 is MNHNS and CDR2 is SASEGT.

The CDR3 loop reads CASSLGGPFAGGYTF. The CDR3 DNA reads TGTGCCAGCAGCTTAGGCGGACCTTTCGCGGGCGGCTACACCTTC. The chain carries TRBV11-2 and TRBJ1-2; the D is unclear. Germline CDR1 and CDR2: SGHAT and FQNNGV. V was clipped by 1 base and J by 8 bases, with 17 bases between them. This CDR3 is built from 15 residues.

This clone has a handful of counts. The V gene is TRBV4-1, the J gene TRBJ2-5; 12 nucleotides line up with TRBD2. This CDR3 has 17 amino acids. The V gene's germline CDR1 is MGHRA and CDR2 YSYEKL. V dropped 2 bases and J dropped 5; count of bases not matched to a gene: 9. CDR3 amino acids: CASSQFLAGGPRETQYF. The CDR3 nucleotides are TGCGCCAGCAGCCAATTTCTAGCGGGGGGGCCACGGGAGACCCAGTACTTC.

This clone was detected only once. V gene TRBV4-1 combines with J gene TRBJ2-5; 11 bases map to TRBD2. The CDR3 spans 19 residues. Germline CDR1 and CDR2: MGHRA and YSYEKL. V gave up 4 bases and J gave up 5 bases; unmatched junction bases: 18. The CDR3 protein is CASSLLVGFSGGAGETQYF. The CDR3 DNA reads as TGCGCCAGCAGCCTGCTCGTTGGATTTAGCGGGGGGGCCGGGGAGACCCAGTACTTC.